The clone carrying this T cell receptor (beta chain) has only a few counts. Its antigen is undetermined. These data come from a study of radiation and T cells in renal cell carcinoma. Notes on the study in general: Top tumor clonotypes rose in blood 2 weeks post-radiation, then contracted.

This CDR3 has 16 residues. From germline, CDR1 is SGHTA and CDR2 FQGNSA. V was cut by 1 base and J by 1 base, with 13 bases left in between. The time point denotes: blood 4 weeks post-SBRT, at nephrectomy. The treatment: 15 Gy SBRT to primary tumor, nephrectomy 4 weeks later. The data were produced by immunoSEQ multiplex PCR, yet TCRdb's version contains in-frame clones alone and is incomplete. The sample shows some 81,000 clones, 80% to 90% of them seen only once. The receptor was isolated from a woman in her 70s with renal cell carcinoma. This sample comprised blood, obtained from a patient whose treatment included radiotherapy and nephrectomy. The chain recombines TRBV7-2 with TRBJ2-5; tentative D call: TRBD1 (5 bases). The CDR3 spells CASSLDIRAAQETQYF. In DNA form, the CDR3 reads TGTGCCAGCAGCTTAGATATCAGGGCGGCCCAAGAGACCCAGTACTTC. The full variable domain, rest sourced from reference TRBV7-2 and TRBJ2-5, is GAGVSQSPSNKVTEKGKDVELRCDPISGHTALYWYRQSLGQGLEFLIYFQGNSAPDKSGLPSDRFSAERTGGSVSTLTIQRTQQEDSAVYLCASSLDIRAAQETQYFGPGTRLLVL.